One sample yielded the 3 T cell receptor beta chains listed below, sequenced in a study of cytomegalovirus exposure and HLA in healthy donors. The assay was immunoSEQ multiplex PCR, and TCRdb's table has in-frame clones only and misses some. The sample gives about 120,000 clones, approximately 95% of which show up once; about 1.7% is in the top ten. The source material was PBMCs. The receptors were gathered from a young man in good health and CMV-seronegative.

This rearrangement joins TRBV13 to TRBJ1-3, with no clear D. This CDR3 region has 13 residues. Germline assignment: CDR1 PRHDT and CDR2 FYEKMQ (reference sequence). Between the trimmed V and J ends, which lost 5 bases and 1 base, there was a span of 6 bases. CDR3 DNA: TGTGCCAGCAGCCCCAGTTCTGGAAACACCATATATTTT. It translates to CASSPSSGNTIYF.

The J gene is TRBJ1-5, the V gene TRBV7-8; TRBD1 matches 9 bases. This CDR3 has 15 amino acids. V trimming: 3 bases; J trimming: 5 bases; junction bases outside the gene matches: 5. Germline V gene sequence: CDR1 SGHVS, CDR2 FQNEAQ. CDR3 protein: CASSFSGTGHQPQHF. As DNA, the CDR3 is TGTGCCAGCAGCTTCTCCGGGACAGGGCATCAGCCCCAGCATTTT.

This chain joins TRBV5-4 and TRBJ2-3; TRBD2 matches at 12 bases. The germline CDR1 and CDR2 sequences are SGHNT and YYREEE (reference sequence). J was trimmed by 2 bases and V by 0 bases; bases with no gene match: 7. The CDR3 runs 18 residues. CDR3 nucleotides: TGTGCCAGCAGCTTGGGGGTTCTAGCGGGAGGGTCCACAGATACGCAGTATTTT. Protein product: CASSLGVLAGGSTDTQYF.